This paragraph reports one TCR beta chain. Its antigen is still unknown. This sample was taken from a study of T cell responses to AZD1222 COVID-19 vaccine. Study-level points and caveats: There were vaccine-associated CD4 TCRs across spike, dominant at 160-218 and 743-854. White British people made up most donors, females outnumbered males, and clonal diversity was possibly underestimated. The reported proportion of spike-specific TCRs targeting unmutated variant regions was nearly half.

The V end lost 6 bases, the J end lost 4 bases, and 16 bases lay between the germline ends. This CDR3 contains 15 residues. The germline V gene has CDR1 MDHEN and CDR2 SYDVKM. The assay was immunoSEQ multiplex PCR, and TCRdb's table has in-frame clones only and misses some. Among about 140,000 clones listed, around 92% were seen once. Sequences were derived from peripheral blood, sampled 28 days after the second AZD1222 dose. The V and J genes are TRBV28 and TRBJ1-5; D may be TRBD1 (5 bases). This TCR derives from an adult who received the AZD1222 COVID-19 vaccine. The CDR3 coding sequence is TGTGCCAGCAGGCACCGGGCAGGGTCAAATCAGCCCCAGCATTTT. The encoded protein is CASRHRAGSNQPQHF.